This T cell receptor beta chain was sequenced during a study of T cells in Graves' hyperthyroidism and ophthalmopathy. Amplified TCR beta CDR3 regions derived from RNA transcripts. HTBI primers were used for first-round RT-PCR of the TCR CDR3. MiXCR, applied by TCRdb to the multiplex PCR reads, yields one record per CDR3 protein. This table holds around 620,000 distinct CDR3 sequences, around 15% found once. The ends were cut back, 1 base at V and 4 bases at J, with 16 bases in the middle. Germline values: CDR1 LGHDT, CDR2 YNNKEL (reference sequence). The CDR3 spans 16 residues. This clonotype was recorded many times.

Sequenced: blood. This clonotype originated in a young woman with Graves' hyperthyroidism. The chain has TRBV3-1 and TRBJ1-1; D is undetermined. CDR3 loop: CASSQVSRRVGTEAFF. The CDR3 DNA follows: TGTGCCAGCAGCCAAGTGAGCCGGAGGGTAGGCACTGAAGCTTTCTTT.